This section outlines one T cell receptor beta chain sequence together with its context. The data originate from a study of T-cell reconstitution after alpha-beta-depleted transplantation in children. Library preparation (for TCRbeta) was performed with unique molecular identifiers. One entry per CDR3 protein results from TCRdb running MiXCR on the PCR reads. The table records 150,000 to 200,000 distinct CDR3 sequences, roughly 7.5% of them present only once. In germline, CDR1 is ENHRY, CDR2 SYGVKD. Deletions cut 3 bases from V and 5 bases from J, with 5 bases between. This CDR3 is 11 amino acids long.

Here the sequenced sample was PBMCs from the stem cell graft donor, taken from the stem cell graft. This TCR was recovered from a human donor who donated a stem cell graft to a child with Wiskott-Aldrich syndrome. The rearrangement uses TRBV10-3 and TRBJ2-7, with D possibly matching TRBD1 (5 bases). CDR3 sequence: CAISDRDEQYF. In DNA, the CDR3 is TGTGCCATCAGTGACAGGGACGAGCAGTACTTC.